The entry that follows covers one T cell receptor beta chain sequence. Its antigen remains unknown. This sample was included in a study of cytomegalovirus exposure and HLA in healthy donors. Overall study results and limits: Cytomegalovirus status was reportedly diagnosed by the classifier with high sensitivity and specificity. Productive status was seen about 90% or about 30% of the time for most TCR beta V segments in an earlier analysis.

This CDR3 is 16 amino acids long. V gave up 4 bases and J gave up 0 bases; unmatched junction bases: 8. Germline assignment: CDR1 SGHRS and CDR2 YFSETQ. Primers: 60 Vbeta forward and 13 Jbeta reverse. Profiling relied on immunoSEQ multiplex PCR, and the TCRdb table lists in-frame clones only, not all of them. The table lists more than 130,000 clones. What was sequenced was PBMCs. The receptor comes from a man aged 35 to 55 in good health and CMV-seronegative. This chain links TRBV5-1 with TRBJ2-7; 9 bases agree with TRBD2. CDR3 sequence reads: CASSGLAGRSSYEQYF. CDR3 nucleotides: TGCGCCAGCAGCGGTCTAGCGGGGCGGTCCTCCTACGAGCAGTACTTC.